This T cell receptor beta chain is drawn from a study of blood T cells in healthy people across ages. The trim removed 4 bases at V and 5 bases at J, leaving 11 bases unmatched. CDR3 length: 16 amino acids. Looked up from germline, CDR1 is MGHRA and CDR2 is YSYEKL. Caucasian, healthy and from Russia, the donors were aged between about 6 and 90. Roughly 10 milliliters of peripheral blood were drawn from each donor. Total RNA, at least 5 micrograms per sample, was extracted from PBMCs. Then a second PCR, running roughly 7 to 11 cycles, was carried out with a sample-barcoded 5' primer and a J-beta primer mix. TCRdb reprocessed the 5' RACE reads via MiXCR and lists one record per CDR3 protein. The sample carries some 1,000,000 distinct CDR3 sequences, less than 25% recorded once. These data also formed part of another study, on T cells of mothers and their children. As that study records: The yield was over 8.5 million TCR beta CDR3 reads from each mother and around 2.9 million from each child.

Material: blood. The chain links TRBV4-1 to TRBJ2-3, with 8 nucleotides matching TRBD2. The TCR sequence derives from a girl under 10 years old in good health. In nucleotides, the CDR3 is TGCGCCAGCAGCCCGATCAGCGGGAGTTATCTAGATACGCAGTATTTT. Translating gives CASSPISGSYLDTQYF.